Listed below are T cell receptor beta chains from one sample, sequenced in a study of blood T cells in healthy people across ages. TCRdb reprocessed the 5' RACE reads via MiXCR and lists one record per CDR3 protein. This table has 730,000 or so distinct CDR3 sequences, about 40% appearing once. The source material was blood. The receptors shown here come from a woman aged 60 to 75 in good health. Each CDR3 is given with its conserved first and last residue. D genes are given only for firm matches. Rows may omit the clone size; those that give it use once, few, many or a size class.

abundance,j_gene,v_gene,len,d_gene,CDR3nt,CDR3aa
NA,TRBJ2-3,TRBV3-1,15,TRBD2,TGTGCCAGCAGCCAAGATAGCGGGGAGACAGATACGCAGTATTTT,CASSQDSGETDTQYF
many,TRBJ2-5,TRBV18,14,NA,TGTGCCAGCTCACCACCGTCACAGCAAGAGACCCAGTACTTC,CASSPPSQQETQYF
NA,TRBJ2-5,TRBV5-1,16,NA,TGCGCCAGCAGCTTAAAAGGGATGGGCTTCCAAGAGACCCAGTACTTC,CASSLKGMGFQETQYF
NA,TRBJ2-3,TRBV7-3,13,NA,TGTGCCAGCAGCTTAAGGGAGGCGGATACGCAGTATTTT,CASSLREADTQYF
NA,TRBJ2-7,TRBV28,17,NA,TGTGCCAGCAGTTTAATAGCCCGATCCAGGCCATCCTACGAGCAGTACTTC,CASSLIARSRPSYEQYF
few,TRBJ1-2,TRBV6-6,14,TRBD1,TGTGCCAGCAGCCGACAGGGTCCGGACTATGGCTACACCTTC,CASSRQGPDYGYTF
many,TRBJ1-4,TRBV7-2,15,NA,TGTGCCAGCAGCTTAGGAAGGGGGGCTGATGAAAAACTGTTTTTT,CASSLGRGADEKLFF
NA,TRBJ2-7,TRBV3-1,16,TRBD2,TGTGCCAGCAGCCGAAGCGGGGGGGGACTAGTCAATGAGCAGTACTTC,CASSRSGGGLVNEQYF
few,TRBJ1-1,TRBV18,14,TRBD1,TGTGCCAGCTCACCCCTGACAGGGAAAACTGAAGCTTTCTTT,CASSPLTGKTEAFF
NA,TRBJ1-2,TRBV29-1,11,NA,TGCAGCGCGGACAGACAATTTGGCTACACCTTC,CSADRQFGYTF
NA,TRBJ1-6,TRBV11-2,14,NA,TGTGCCAGCAGCTTAACGGACCGTTATTCACCCCTCCACTTT,CASSLTDRYSPLHF
NA,TRBJ2-7,TRBV7-9,11,NA,TGTGCCAGCAGCATCTGGGACGAGCAGTACTTC,CASSIWDEQYF
NA,TRBJ2-7,TRBV5-1,15,TRBD1,TGCGCCAGCAGCTTGGACGGGACAGGGAAATACGAGCAGTACTTC,CASSLDGTGKYEQYF
once,TRBJ2-5,TRBV20-1,14,TRBD2,TGCAGTGCTTATCTAGCGGGGGGGAAAGAGACCCAGTACTTC,CSAYLAGGKETQYF
once,TRBJ2-7,TRBV6-2/TRBV6-3,14,NA,TGTGCCAGCGGTGTGGACTACACATCCCACGAGCAGTACTTC,CASGVDYTSHEQYF
many,TRBJ2-6,TRBV2,12,NA,TGTGCCAGCAGTTATGGGGCCAACGTCCTGACTTTC,CASSYGANVLTF
NA,TRBJ1-4,TRBV2,15,NA,TGTGCCAGCAGTGAAACGGGGGGATTTAATGAAAAACTGTTTTTT,CASSETGGFNEKLFF
NA,TRBJ2-7,TRBV12-3/TRBV12-4,19,TRBD1,TGTGCCAGCAGTTCGGACCGGGACAGCAACTTATTGGCCCCCAATGAGCAGTACTTC,CASSSDRDSNLLAPNEQYF
NA,TRBJ2-3,TRBV12-3/TRBV12-4,14,NA,TGTGCCAGCAGTTTTTCTGGGGAAGGAGATACGCAGTATTTT,CASSFSGEGDTQYF
few,TRBJ2-5,TRBV7-2,15,NA,TGTGCCAGCAGTATCGTAGGACAAGGAGGAGAGACCCAGTACTTC,CASSIVGQGGETQYF
NA,TRBJ1-5,TRBV28,14,NA,TGTGCCAGCAGTCCCCCCCGGGGCAATCAGCCCCAGCATTTT,CASSPPRGNQPQHF
NA,TRBJ2-5,TRBV7-2,16,NA,TGTGCCAGCAGCCCCCTCCGTGGGGTAGCCGGCGAGACCCAGTACTTC,CASSPLRGVAGETQYF
few,TRBJ2-7,TRBV20-1,16,TRBD2,TGCAGTGCTAGAGACGTTACTAGCGGGAGAGCCTACGAGCAGTACTTC,CSARDVTSGRAYEQYF
few,TRBJ1-5,TRBV12-3/TRBV12-4,15,TRBD1,TGTGCCAGCAGAAAGACAGGGGACGTAATCCAGCCCCAGCATTTT,CASRKTGDVIQPQHF
NA,TRBJ2-2,TRBV24-1,14,NA,TGTGCCACCAGTGATCAGGGGAACACCGGGGAGCTGTTTTTT,CATSDQGNTGELFF
NA,TRBJ2-1,TRBV9,14,TRBD2,TGTGCCAGCAGAACTAGCGGGGAATTGGGTGAGCAGTTCTTC,CASRTSGELGEQFF
NA,TRBJ2-7,TRBV14,14,TRBD1,TGTGCCAGCAGCTCTAGACAGGGGTTCCACGAGCAGTACTTC,CASSSRQGFHEQYF
NA,TRBJ2-7,TRBV29-1,13,TRBD2,TGCAGCGTTGTGGCTAGCGGGAGTTACGAGCAGTACTTC,CSVVASGSYEQYF
NA,TRBJ2-7,TRBV6-1,15,NA,TGTGCCAGCAGTGAAGATCTGGATGTCCTCTACGAGCAGTACTTC,CASSEDLDVLYEQYF
NA,TRBJ1-1,TRBV6-1,15,TRBD1,TGTGCCAGCAGTGCCGACAGGGAATTTCTCACTGAAGCTTTCTTT,CASSADREFLTEAFF
NA,TRBJ2-4,TRBV2,14,NA,TGTGCCAGCAGTGATATGGGGGCCAAAAACATTCAGTACTTC,CASSDMGAKNIQYF
many,TRBJ1-2,TRBV29-1,12,TRBD1,TGCAGCGTCGGGGGACAGGGCTATGGCTACACCTTC,CSVGGQGYGYTF
NA,TRBJ2-7,TRBV12-3/TRBV12-4,14,NA,TGTGCCAGCAGTTCACAGGGACGGGGCCTAGAGCAGTACTTC,CASSSQGRGLEQYF
NA,TRBJ2-7,TRBV20-1,16,TRBD2,TGCAGTGCTAGAGATGTATTGCGGGGGACCTCCTACGAGCAGTACTTC,CSARDVLRGTSYEQYF
few,TRBJ1-5,TRBV20-1,13,NA,TGCAGTCCTAGCCGGGGTGGCAATCAGCCCCAGCATTTT,CSPSRGGNQPQHF
few,TRBJ2-7,TRBV7-2,19,TRBD2,TGTGCCAGCAGCCGCAACTGGAATATCCGTGGCGGGAGGGAAAACGAGCAGTACTTC,CASSRNWNIRGGRENEQYF
few,TRBJ2-4,TRBV27,12,NA,TGTGCCAGCAGCCCCCCGGGAAACATTCAGTACTTC,CASSPPGNIQYF
few,TRBJ2-5,TRBV5-1,17,TRBD1,TGCGCCAGCAGCTTAATGGTGACAGGGATAGCCCAAGAGACCCAGTACTTC,CASSLMVTGIAQETQYF
few,TRBJ2-7,TRBV5-1,16,NA,TGCGCCAGCAGCTTCGGCCCAGGGGTTTCCCAATACGAGCAGTACTTC,CASSFGPGVSQYEQYF
few,TRBJ2-3,TRBV6-2/TRBV6-3,15,TRBD2,TGTGCCAGCAGTTACCGGACTAGCGGCACAGATACGCAGTATTTT,CASSYRTSGTDTQYF
NA,TRBJ1-1,TRBV5-1,15,NA,TGCGCCAGCAGCTTGGAACGGGGCGGGAACACTGAAGCTTTCTTT,CASSLERGGNTEAFF
few,TRBJ2-5,TRBV24-1,16,TRBD1,TGTGCCACCAGTGATACGGGACAGGGGCCCGGAGAGACCCAGTACTTC,CATSDTGQGPGETQYF
NA,TRBJ2-5,TRBV7-3,13,NA,TGTGCCAGCAGCACCGGGACGACAGAGACCCAGTACTTC,CASSTGTTETQYF
few,TRBJ2-5,TRBV7-3,16,TRBD2,TGTGCCAGCAGCTTGGGACTAGCGGGGGGGCTCAATGAGCAGTACTTC,CASSLGLAGGLNEQYF
NA,TRBJ2-7,TRBV20-1,11,NA,TGCAGTGCCCCGGACAGCTACGAGCAGTACTTC,CSAPDSYEQYF
NA,TRBJ1-6,TRBV18,17,TRBD1,TGTGCCAGCTCACCACCGAATCAGGAGACAGGGGGTTCACCCCTCCACTTT,CASSPPNQETGGSPLHF
NA,TRBJ1-6,TRBV7-3,13,TRBD1,TGTGCCAGCAGCCTAGGGGACAGTTCACCCCTCCACTTT,CASSLGDSSPLHF
NA,TRBJ1-2,TRBV29-1,14,NA,TGCAGCGTTGGTAGTCAGGGGCAAGACTATGGCTACACCTTC,CSVGSQGQDYGYTF
NA,TRBJ2-5,TRBV10-1,14,NA,TGCGCCAGCAGTGAGTCGATGAAGGGAGAGACCCAGTACTTC,CASSESMKGETQYF